The clone carrying this TCR beta chain was counted once. This sample was taken from a study of control samples from healthy donors and cancer patients. TCRdb's copy holds only in-frame clones and misses some; the assay was immunoSEQ multiplex PCR. The repertoire holds 26,000 or so clones, with 91% as singletons. The source is a man between 50 and 59 years old with lung cancer. The sequenced sample was PBMCs.

Here the CDR3 reads CATSDNRGGSYNEQFF. CDR3 DNA sequence: TGTGCCACCAGTGATAACCGGGGGGGCTCCTACAATGAGCAGTTCTTC. V and J are TRBV24-1 and TRBJ2-1; 8 nucleotides agree with TRBD2. The CDR3 covers 16 residues. Germline CDR1 is KGHDR and CDR2 is SFDVKD. The ends lost 3 bases at V and 0 bases at J; junction bases unmatched: 3.